This T cell receptor (beta chain) stems from a study of T cell responses to AZD1222 COVID-19 vaccine. To note about this clone: Its antigen remains unidentified. The sample has other DNA sequences that encode this CDR3 too.

In germline, CDR1 is MNHEY, CDR2 SVGAGI. V was shortened by 2 bases and J by 0 bases, with 5 bases between the two germline ends. The CDR3 is 15 residues long. Libraries were prepared by immunoSEQ multiplex PCR; TCRdb keeps only in-frame clonotypes and omits some of them. The sample holds 130,000 or so clones, about nine tenths seen once. Overall study findings and caveats: The donor group comprised mostly white British people and more females; the analysis possibly underestimated clonal diversity. CD4 TCRs linked to vaccination spanned spike, dominating at 160-218 and 743-854. Spike-specific TCR breadth and depth went up after people got two AZD1222 doses. Repertoire sampling happened only post peak T cell response.

This TCR was recovered from an adult who received the AZD1222 COVID-19 vaccine. The rearrangement links TRBV6-5 to TRBJ1-6; no reliable D call. The sequencing used peripheral blood, collected 28 days after the second AZD1222 dose. CDR3 DNA sequence: TGTGCCAGCAGTTACGGCAGCTCCTATAATTCACCCCTCCACTTT. It is translated as CASSYGSSYNSPLHF.